One sample yielded the 5 T cell receptor beta chains listed below, sequenced in a study of response to subunit inactivated influenza vaccine. TCRdb redid the calling of the RT-PCR reads with MiXCR, one entry per CDR3 protein. Of hundreds of thousands of distinct CDR3 sequences listed, around a sixth are singletons. The input for sequencing was PBMCs from blood, taken roughly 5 days after vaccination. These receptors all stem from a man aged 45 to 65 who received an inactivated influenza vaccine.

The rearrangement uses TRBV28 and TRBJ2-7, with 9 bases that match TRBD1. This CDR3 contains 15 residues. Looked up from germline, CDR1 is MDHEN and CDR2 is SYDVKM. The V gene end was trimmed by 5 bases and the J gene end by 4 bases; junction bases not matched to a gene: 9. The CDR3 coding sequence is TGTGCCAGCAGTCCCGGGACAGGGCCTTCGTACGAGCAGTACTTC. Translation: CASSPGTGPSYEQYF. The whole variable domain, remainder taken from reference TRBV28 and TRBJ2-7, is DVKVTQSSRYLVKRTGEKVFLECVQDMDHENMFWYRQDPGLGLRLIYFSYDVKMKEKGDIPEGYSVSREKKERFSLILESASTNQTSMYLCASSPGTGPSYEQYFGPGTRLTVT.

This clonotype was seen a few times. CDR3 sequence (DNA): TGCAGCGTTGGCGGGGCAACTAATGAAAAACTGTTTTTT. Its translation: CSVGGATNEKLFF. This chain uses TRBV29-1 with TRBJ1-4; no definite D call. Trimming cost V 4 bases and J 0 bases, with 6 bases left between them. The V gene's germline CDR1 is SQVTM and CDR2 ANQGSEA. This CDR3 is 13 amino acids long.

The chain uses TRBV12-3 or TRBV12-4 and TRBJ2-7; D may be TRBD1 or TRBD2 (5 bases each). This CDR3 has 16 residues. The germline V and J ends were trimmed by 3 bases and 6 bases, with 21 bases remaining between them. This CDR3 is CASSFGQRHRGSEQYF. DNA for the CDR3: TGTGCCAGCAGTTTCGGGCAGCGACACCGGGGCTCCGAGCAGTACTTC.

This clonotype was found a few times. This chain connects TRBV7-3 to TRBJ2-1, with no clear D. The germline V and J ends were trimmed by 2 bases and 6 bases, with 8 bases remaining between them. The germline V gene has CDR1 SGHTA and CDR2 FQGTGA. The CDR3 spans 13 residues. The CDR3 is CASSLPSSNEQFF. CDR3 coding DNA: TGTGCCAGCAGCTTACCTAGTTCCAATGAGCAGTTCTTC.

The chain links TRBV20-1 to TRBJ1-2; TRBD1 matches 7 bases. Germline CDR1 is DFQATT and CDR2 is SNEGSKA (reference sequence). The CDR3 sequence is 14 residues long. Trimming took 5 bases from V and 3 from J; bases not matched to a gene: 9. In DNA form, the CDR3 reads TGCAGTGCTCTGATACTCGACAGGGACTATGGCTACACCTTC. Encoded protein: CSALILDRDYGYTF.